The 22 T cell receptor beta chains below all came from one sample that was sequenced in a study of shared clonotypes between healthy human individuals. Here immunoSEQ multiplex PCR was the method, and the copy in TCRdb shows in-frame clones only, minus some. Here the sample spans some 2,000,000 clones, under 97% being singletons. Material: naive CD4+ T cells sorted from blood. Subset defined: CD45RA+ positively selected. All receptors derive from a man aged 18 to 29 in good health.

The chain links TRBV2 to TRBJ2-3; no firm D call. The germline V and J ends were trimmed by 3 bases and 6 bases, with 10 bases remaining between them. The CDR3 covers 13 residues. In germline, CDR1 is SNHLY, CDR2 FYNNEI. The CDR3: CASSDAPADTQYF. As DNA, the CDR3 is TGTGCCAGCAGTGATGCGCCAGCTGATACGCAGTATTTT.

This rearrangement joins TRBV27 to TRBJ1-6; D is uncertain. The CDR3 sequence is 15 residues long. The germline CDR1 and CDR2 sequences are MNHEY and SMNVEV (reference sequence). Trimming shortened V by 7 bases and J by 9 bases, and 19 bases separated the two germline ends. CDR3 sequence (DNA): TGTGCCAGCACCATCCTCGGCGCTGGTAGTTCACCCCTCCACTTT. Its protein product is CASTILGAGSSPLHF.

The chain carries TRBV28 and TRBJ1-1; D uncertain. Trimming removed 5 bases at V and 3 bases at J, with 19 bases between. Germline values: CDR1 MDHEN, CDR2 SYDVKM. This CDR3 comprises 16 residues. CDR3 sequence (DNA): TGTGCCAGCAGTCAACTGAGCCTTTTAGGGCACACTGAAGCTTTCTTT. It translates to CASSQLSLLGHTEAFF.

This clone was seen once. The chain uses TRBV7-2 and TRBJ1-1; no firm D call. The germline V gene encodes CDR1 SGHTA and CDR2 FQGNSA. CDR3 size: 15 residues. V was shortened by 1 base and J by 0 bases, with 9 bases between the two germline ends. In nucleotides, the CDR3 is TGTGCCAGCAGCTTAGGGTCAGGTTTGAACACTGAAGCTTTCTTT. Amino acid sequence: CASSLGSGLNTEAFF.

This chain connects TRBV27 to TRBJ1-2, with D unresolved. With 5 bases removed from V and 4 bases from J, the gap between germline ends came to 14 bases. The germline V gene has CDR1 MNHEY and CDR2 SMNVEV (reference sequence). This CDR3 is 14 amino acids long. DNA of the CDR3: TGTGCCAGCAGTCCCCGAGGGCCCACCTATGGCTACACCTTC. Protein product: CASSPRGPTYGYTF.

The rearrangement uses TRBV10-3 and TRBJ2-2; possibly TRBD1 for D (5 bases). V was clipped by 10 bases and J by 0 bases, with 15 bases between them. Germline V CDR1 and CDR2: ENHRY, SYGVKD. The CDR3 length is 15 residues. CDR3: CASKQGNANTGELFF. CDR3 sequence (DNA): TGTGCCAGCAAGCAGGGAAACGCGAACACCGGGGAGCTGTTTTTT.

Points on this clone: At the DNA level, this CDR3 is encoded by other sequences in the same sample as well. V usage is TRBV7-9 and J usage is TRBJ2-2; D might be TRBD2 (5 bases). CDR1 is SEHNR, CDR2 FQNEAQ, per germline (reference sequence). The CDR3 is 16 amino acids. Trimming took 3 bases from V and 0 from J, leaving 11 bases between them. CDR3 in amino acids: CASSFAGRTNTGELFF. Written as DNA, the CDR3 is TGTGCCAGCAGCTTCGCGGGCCGGACGAACACCGGGGAGCTGTTTTTT.

The V call is TRBV19, the J call TRBJ1-2; D not certain. Trimming shortened V by 5 bases and J by 6 bases, and 10 bases separated the two germline ends. Germline CDR1 LNHDA, CDR2 SQIVND (reference sequence). This CDR3 comprises 12 residues. CDR3 sequence: CASSGRVDGYTF. In nucleotides, the CDR3 is TGTGCCAGTAGTGGACGGGTGGATGGCTACACCTTC.

The chain employs TRBV2 and TRBJ1-6; D gene unclear. This CDR3 spans 14 amino acids. Germline V gene sequence: CDR1 SNHLY, CDR2 FYNNEI. Trimming took 9 bases from V and 7 from J, leaving 16 bases between them. The CDR3 sequence is CASPFGRPNSPLHF. The CDR3 nucleotides read TGTGCCAGTCCTTTTGGGAGACCGAATTCACCCCTCCACTTT.

The chain joins TRBV28 to TRBJ1-2; D is unclear. Germline CDR1 reads MDHEN; CDR2 reads SYDVKM. The CDR3 consists of 13 residues. Trimming stripped 5 bases from V and 3 bases from J, with 10 bases between. The CDR3 reads CASSLLTDYGYTF. CDR3 in DNA: TGTGCCAGCAGTCTCTTGACTGACTATGGCTACACCTTC.

The rearrangement joins TRBV28 to TRBJ1-6; 8 bases fit TRBD1. Per the germline V gene, CDR1 is MDHEN and CDR2 is SYDVKM. The CDR3 length is 19 residues. V trimming: 5 bases; J trimming: 3 bases; junction bases outside the gene matches: 15. The CDR3 here is CASSARDRRTHGYNSPLHF. The CDR3 region has the DNA TGTGCCAGCAGTGCCCGGGACAGGAGGACCCACGGCTATAATTCACCCCTCCACTTT.

The chain employs TRBV5-1 and TRBJ2-1; TRBD2 is a possible D gene (7 bases). Trimming left V 5 bases short and J 2 bases short, with 11 bases between. The CDR3 sequence is 14 residues long. Germline CDR1 SGHRS, CDR2 YFSETQ. CDR3 residues: CASSWGGTYNEQFF. In DNA form, the CDR3 reads TGCGCCAGCAGTTGGGGGGGCACCTACAATGAGCAGTTCTTC.

This chain connects TRBV29-1 to TRBJ1-4, with 8 bases matching TRBD1. The length of the CDR3 is 16 residues. V dropped 5 bases and J dropped 6; count of bases not matched to a gene: 14. The germline V gene encodes CDR1 SQVTM and CDR2 ANQGSEA. The CDR3 sequence: CSVLLGQGARDEKLFF. The CDR3 DNA is TGCAGCGTTCTATTAGGGCAGGGGGCGCGGGATGAAAAACTGTTTTTT.

The chain combines TRBV30 with TRBJ2-7; TRBD1 agrees at 10 bases. The ends lost 1 base at V and 1 base at J; junction bases unmatched: 1. The CDR3 has 14 amino acids. Germline assignment: CDR1 GTSNPN and CDR2 SVGIG (reference sequence). Written as DNA, the CDR3 is TGTGCCTGGAGTGAGGACAGGGGGTCCTACGAGCAGTACTTC. Protein: CAWSEDRGSYEQYF.

Notes on this clone: Other DNA sequences from this sample encode an identical CDR3 as well. The chain has TRBV28 and TRBJ1-2; unclear D gene. This CDR3 comprises 13 residues. The germline CDR1 and CDR2 sequences are MDHEN and SYDVKM. V was trimmed by 5 bases and J by 2 bases, leaving 9 bases between them. Here the CDR3 DNA reads TGTGCCAGCAGTCTAGACGGGAACTATGGCTACACCTTC. It translates to CASSLDGNYGYTF.

Here the CDR3 reads CASSPRSSTDTQYF. In nucleotides, the CDR3 is TGTGCCAGCAGCCCCCGCAGTAGCACAGATACGCAGTATTTT. The V call is TRBV11-3, the J call TRBJ2-3, with unresolved D. The CDR3 sequence is 14 residues long. Deletions cut 5 bases from V and 0 bases from J, with 9 bases between. The V gene's germline CDR1 is SGHNT and CDR2 YENEEA.

This clone appeared once. Other DNA sequences within the sample encode an identical CDR3. The chain uses TRBV5-1 and TRBJ2-7; no firm D call. The CDR3 length is 13 residues. V was shortened by 0 bases and J by 2 bases, with 6 bases between the two germline ends. The germline V gene encodes CDR1 SGHRS and CDR2 YFSETQ. CDR3 sequence: CASSLEAPYEQYF. In nucleotides, the CDR3 is TGCGCCAGCAGCTTGGAGGCCCCCTACGAGCAGTACTTC.

This chain links TRBV2 with TRBJ2-1, with D perhaps TRBD2 (5 bases). Between the trimmed V and J ends, which lost 8 bases and 4 bases, there was a span of 12 bases. The CDR3 totals 13 residues. Germline V lookup: CDR1 SNHLY, CDR2 FYNNEI. CDR3 protein: CASGEAEYNEQFF. The CDR3 nucleotides are TGTGCCAGCGGGGAAGCGGAGTACAATGAGCAGTTCTTC.

The genes are TRBV19 and TRBJ1-1; perhaps TRBD1 as D (6 bases). V lost 4 bases, J lost 1 base, and 10 bases lay in between. CDR1 LNHDA and CDR2 SQIVND come from the germline V gene (reference sequence). CDR3 size: 14 residues. CDR3 residues: CASSTGVGNTEAFF. CDR3 sequence (DNA): TGTGCCAGTAGTACAGGGGTCGGGAACACTGAAGCTTTCTTT.

V is TRBV29-1 and J is TRBJ1-2; 7 bases fit TRBD1. Germline CDR1 reads SQVTM; CDR2 reads ANQGSEA. This CDR3 is 14 amino acids long. The V and J ends lost 6 bases and 5 bases, in that order; junction bases with no gene match: 12. CDR3 nucleotides: TGCAGCGTGGAAAGACAGGGTTCTTCTTATGGCTACACCTTC. Translated, it gives CSVERQGSSYGYTF.

The chain employs TRBV9 and TRBJ2-3; a weak D match, TRBD1 (6 bases). The germline gives CDR1 SGDLS, CDR2 YYNGEE. With 2 bases removed from V and 1 base from J, the gap between germline ends came to 11 bases. The CDR3 is 15 residues long. For the CDR3, the DNA is TGTGCCAGCAGCGTGAGGGACACCCGCACAGATACGCAGTATTTT. The encoded protein is CASSVRDTRTDTQYF.

The chain employs TRBV10-1 and TRBJ2-7; 8 nucleotides agree with TRBD1. The CDR3 sequence is 13 residues long. CDR1 is WNHNN and CDR2 is SYGVQD in the germline V gene (reference sequence). The ends lost 10 bases at V and 7 bases at J; junction bases unmatched: 12. Here the CDR3 DNA reads TGCGCCACATCTCGGACAGGGCCGGAAGAGCAGTACTTC. It codes for CATSRTGPEEQYF.